This T cell receptor beta chain was identified in a study of Graves' ophthalmopathy and Graves' hyperthyroidism. On the study more broadly: Samples of peripheral blood were obtained at initial diagnosis, prior to treatment of any kind.

There are many counts of this clonotype. As the template, RNA transcripts were used to amplify TCR beta CDR3 regions. HTBI primers served in a first-round RT-PCR, which a second-round multiplex PCR followed. One entry per CDR3 protein results from TCRdb running MiXCR on the multiplex PCR reads. The sample has some 170,000 distinct CDR3 sequences, around 39% seen once. With 3 bases clipped from V and 0 bases from J, the junction kept 2 bases outside the gene matches. The CDR3 covers 14 residues. The germline V gene has CDR1 SGHRS and CDR2 YFSETQ. This receptor was taken from a man under 40 with Graves' ophthalmopathy. The chain joins TRBV5-1 to TRBJ2-7, with TRBD1 matching over 8 bases. The sample comprised peripheral blood. CDR3 sequence: CASSWTGSSYEQYF. Here the CDR3 DNA reads TGCGCCAGCAGCTGGACAGGGAGCTCCTACGAGCAGTACTTC.